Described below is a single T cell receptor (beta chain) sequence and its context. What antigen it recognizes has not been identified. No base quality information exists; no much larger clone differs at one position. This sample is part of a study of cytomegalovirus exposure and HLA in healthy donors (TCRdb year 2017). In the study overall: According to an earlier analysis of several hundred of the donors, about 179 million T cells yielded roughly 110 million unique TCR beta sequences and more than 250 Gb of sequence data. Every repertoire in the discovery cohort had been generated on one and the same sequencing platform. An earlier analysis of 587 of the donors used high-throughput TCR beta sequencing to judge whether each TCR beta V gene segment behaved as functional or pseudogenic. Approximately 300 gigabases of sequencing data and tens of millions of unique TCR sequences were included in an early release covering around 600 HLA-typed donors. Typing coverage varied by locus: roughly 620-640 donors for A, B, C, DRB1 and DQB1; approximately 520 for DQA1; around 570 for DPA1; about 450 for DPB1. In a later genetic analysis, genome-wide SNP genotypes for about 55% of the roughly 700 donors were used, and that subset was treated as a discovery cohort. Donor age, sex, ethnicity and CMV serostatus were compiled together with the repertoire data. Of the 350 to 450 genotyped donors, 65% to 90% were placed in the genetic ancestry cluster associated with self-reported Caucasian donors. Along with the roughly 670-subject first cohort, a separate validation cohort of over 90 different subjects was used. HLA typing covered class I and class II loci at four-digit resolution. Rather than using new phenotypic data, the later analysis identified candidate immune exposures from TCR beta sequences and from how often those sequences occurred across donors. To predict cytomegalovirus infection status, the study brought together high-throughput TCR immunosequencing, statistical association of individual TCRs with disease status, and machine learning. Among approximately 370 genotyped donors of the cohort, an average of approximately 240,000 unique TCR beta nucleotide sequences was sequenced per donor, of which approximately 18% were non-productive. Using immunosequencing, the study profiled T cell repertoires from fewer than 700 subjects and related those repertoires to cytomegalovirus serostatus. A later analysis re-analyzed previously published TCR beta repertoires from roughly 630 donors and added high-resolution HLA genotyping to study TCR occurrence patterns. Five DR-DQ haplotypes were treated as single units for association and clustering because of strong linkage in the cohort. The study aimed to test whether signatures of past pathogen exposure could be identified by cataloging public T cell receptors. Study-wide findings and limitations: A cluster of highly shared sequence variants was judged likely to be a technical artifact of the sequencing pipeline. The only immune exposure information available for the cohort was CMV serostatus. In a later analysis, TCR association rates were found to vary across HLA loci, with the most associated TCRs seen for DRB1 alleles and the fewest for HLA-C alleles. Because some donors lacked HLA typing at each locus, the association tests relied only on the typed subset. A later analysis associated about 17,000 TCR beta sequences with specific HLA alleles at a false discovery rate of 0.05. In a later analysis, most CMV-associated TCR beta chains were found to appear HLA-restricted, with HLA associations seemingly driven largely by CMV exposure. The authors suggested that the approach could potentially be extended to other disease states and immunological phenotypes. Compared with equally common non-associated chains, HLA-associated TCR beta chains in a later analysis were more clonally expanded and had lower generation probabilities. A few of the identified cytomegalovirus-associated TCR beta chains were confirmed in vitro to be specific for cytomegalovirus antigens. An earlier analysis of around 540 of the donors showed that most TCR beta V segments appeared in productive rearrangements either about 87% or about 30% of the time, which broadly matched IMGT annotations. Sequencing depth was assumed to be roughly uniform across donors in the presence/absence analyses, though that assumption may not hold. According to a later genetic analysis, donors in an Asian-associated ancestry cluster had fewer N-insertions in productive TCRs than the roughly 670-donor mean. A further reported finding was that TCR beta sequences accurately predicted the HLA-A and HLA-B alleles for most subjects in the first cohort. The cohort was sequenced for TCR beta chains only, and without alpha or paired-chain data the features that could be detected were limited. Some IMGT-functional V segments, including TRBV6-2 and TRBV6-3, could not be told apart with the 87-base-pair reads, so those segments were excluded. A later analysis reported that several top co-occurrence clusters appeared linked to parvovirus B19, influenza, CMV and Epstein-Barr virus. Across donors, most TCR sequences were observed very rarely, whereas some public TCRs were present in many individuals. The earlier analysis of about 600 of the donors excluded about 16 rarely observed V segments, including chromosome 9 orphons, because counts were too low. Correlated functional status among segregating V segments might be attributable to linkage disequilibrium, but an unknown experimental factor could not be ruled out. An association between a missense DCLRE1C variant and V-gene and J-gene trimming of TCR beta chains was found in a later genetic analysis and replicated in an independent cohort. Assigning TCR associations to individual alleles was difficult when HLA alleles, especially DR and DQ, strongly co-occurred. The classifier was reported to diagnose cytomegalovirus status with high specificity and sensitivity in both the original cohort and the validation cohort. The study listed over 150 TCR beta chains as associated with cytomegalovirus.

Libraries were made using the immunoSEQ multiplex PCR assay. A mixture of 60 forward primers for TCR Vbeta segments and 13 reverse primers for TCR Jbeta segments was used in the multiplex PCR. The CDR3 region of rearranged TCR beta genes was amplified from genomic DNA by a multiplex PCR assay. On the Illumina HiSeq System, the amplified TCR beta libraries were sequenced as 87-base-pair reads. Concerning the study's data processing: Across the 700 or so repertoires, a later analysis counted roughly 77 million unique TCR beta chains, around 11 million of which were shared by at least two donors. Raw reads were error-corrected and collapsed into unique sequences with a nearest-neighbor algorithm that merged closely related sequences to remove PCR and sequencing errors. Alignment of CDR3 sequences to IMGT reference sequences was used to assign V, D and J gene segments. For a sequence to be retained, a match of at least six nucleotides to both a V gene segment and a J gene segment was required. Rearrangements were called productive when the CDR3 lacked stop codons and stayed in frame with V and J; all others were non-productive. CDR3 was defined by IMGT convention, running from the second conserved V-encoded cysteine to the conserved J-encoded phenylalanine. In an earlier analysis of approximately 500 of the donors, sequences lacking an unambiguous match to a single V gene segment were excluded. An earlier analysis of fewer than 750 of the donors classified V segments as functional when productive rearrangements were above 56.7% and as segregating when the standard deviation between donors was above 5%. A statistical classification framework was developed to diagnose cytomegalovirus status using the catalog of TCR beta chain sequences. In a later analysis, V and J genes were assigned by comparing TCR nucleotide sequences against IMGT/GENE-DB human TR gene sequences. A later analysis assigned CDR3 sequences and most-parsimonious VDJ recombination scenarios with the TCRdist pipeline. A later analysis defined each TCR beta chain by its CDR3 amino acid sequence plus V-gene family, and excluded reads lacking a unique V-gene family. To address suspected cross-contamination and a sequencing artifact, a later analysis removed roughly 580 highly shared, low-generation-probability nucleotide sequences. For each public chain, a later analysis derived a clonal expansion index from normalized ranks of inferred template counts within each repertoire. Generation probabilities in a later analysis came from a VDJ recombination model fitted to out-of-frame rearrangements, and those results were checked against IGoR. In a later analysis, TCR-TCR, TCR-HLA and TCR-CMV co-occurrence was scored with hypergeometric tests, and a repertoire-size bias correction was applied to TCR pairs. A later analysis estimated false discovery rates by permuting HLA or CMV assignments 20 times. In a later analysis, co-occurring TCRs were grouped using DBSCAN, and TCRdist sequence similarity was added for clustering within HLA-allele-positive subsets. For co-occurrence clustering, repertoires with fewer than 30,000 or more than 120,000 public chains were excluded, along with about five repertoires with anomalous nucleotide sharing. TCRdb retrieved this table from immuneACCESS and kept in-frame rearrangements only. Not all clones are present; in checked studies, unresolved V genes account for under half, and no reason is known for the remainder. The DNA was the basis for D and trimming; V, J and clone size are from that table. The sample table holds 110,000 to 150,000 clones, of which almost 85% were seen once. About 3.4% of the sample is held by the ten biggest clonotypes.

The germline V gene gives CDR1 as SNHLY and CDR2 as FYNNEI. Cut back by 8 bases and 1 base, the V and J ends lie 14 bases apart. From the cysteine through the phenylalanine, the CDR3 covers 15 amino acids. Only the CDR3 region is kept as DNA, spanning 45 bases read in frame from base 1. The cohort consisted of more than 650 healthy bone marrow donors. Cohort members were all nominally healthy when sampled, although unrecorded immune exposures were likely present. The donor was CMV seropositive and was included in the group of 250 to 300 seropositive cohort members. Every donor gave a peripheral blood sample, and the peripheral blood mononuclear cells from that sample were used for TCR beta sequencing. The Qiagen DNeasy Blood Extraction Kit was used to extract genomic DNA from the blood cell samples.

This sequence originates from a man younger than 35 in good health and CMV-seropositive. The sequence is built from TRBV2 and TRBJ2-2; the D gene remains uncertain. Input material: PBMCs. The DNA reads TGTGCCAGCTCTCTTACGACAATGAACACCGGGGAGCTGTTTTTT. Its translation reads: CASSLTTMNTGELFF.